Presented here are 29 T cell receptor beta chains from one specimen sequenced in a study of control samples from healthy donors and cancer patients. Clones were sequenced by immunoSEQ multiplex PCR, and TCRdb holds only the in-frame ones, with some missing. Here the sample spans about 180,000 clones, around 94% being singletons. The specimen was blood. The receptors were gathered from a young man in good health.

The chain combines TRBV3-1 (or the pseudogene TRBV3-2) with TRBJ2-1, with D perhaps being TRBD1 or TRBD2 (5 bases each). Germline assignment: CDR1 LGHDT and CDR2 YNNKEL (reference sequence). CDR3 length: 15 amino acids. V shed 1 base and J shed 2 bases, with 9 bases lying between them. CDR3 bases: TGTGCCAGCAGCCAAGGGAGGACACCCTACAATGAGCAGTTCTTC. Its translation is CASSQGRTPYNEQFF.

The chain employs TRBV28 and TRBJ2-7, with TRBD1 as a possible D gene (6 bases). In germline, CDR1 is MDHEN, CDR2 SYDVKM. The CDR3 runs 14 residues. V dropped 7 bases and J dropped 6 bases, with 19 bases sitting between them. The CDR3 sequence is CASTLAPGESEQYF. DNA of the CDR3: TGTGCCAGCACCCTCGCGCCAGGGGAGTCCGAGCAGTACTTC.

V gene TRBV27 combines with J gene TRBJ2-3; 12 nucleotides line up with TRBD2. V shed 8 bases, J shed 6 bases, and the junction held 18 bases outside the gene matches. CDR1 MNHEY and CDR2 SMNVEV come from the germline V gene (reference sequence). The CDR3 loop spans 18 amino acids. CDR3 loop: CASFPTSAGLAGLDTQYF. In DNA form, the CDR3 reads TGTGCCAGCTTTCCAACTTCGGCTGGACTAGCGGGATTGGATACGCAGTATTTT.

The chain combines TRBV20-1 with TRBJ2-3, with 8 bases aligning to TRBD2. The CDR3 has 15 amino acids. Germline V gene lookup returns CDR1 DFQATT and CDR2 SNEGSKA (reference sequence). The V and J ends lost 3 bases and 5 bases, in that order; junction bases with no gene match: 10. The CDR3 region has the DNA TGCAGTGCTAGTAACCAGCGGGAGATTGTAGATACGCAGTATTTT. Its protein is CSASNQREIVDTQYF.

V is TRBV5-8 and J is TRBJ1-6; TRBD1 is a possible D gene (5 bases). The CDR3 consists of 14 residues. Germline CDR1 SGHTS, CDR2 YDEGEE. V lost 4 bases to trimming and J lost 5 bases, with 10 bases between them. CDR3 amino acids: CASSRGQDNSPLHF. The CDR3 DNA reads TGTGCCAGCAGCCGGGGCCAGGATAATTCACCCCTCCACTTT.

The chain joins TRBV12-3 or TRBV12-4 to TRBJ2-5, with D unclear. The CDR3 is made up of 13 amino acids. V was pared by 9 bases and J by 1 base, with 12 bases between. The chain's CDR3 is CARTPGPQETQYF. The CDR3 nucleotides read TGTGCCAGAACTCCGGGCCCCCAAGAGACCCAGTACTTC.

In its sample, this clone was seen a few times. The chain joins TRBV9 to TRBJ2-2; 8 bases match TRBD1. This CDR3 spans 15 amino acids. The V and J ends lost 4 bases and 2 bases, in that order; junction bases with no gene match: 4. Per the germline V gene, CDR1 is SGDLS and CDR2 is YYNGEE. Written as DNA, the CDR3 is TGTGCCAGCAGCCACGGACAGGGCAACACCGGGGAGCTGTTTTTT. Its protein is CASSHGQGNTGELFF.

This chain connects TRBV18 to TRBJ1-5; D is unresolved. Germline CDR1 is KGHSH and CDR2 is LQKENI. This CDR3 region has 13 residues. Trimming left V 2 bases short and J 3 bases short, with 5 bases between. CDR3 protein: CASSPAYNQPQHF. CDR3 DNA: TGTGCCAGCTCACCAGCATACAATCAGCCCCAGCATTTT.

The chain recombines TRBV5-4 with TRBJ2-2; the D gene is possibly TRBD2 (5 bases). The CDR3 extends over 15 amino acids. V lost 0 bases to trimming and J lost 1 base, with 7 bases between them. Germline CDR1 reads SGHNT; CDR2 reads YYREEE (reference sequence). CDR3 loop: CASSLVGGNTGELFF. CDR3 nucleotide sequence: TGTGCCAGCAGCTTGGTTGGAGGGAACACCGGGGAGCTGTTTTTT.

The CDR3 nucleotides are TGTGCCAGCAGCTTGAATCGAGCTGTGAATAATTCACCCCTCCACTTT. Encoded protein: CASSLNRAVNNSPLHF. The chain combines TRBV11-1 with TRBJ1-6; D gene ambiguous. Germline values: CDR1 SGHAT, CDR2 FQDESV (reference sequence). This CDR3 is 16 amino acids long. Trimming removed 3 bases from V and 5 bases from J, with 14 bases in between.

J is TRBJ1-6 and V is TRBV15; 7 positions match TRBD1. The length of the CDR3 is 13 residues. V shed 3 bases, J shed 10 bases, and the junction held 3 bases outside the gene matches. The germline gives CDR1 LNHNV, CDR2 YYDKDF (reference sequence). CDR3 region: CATSSYRGSPLHF. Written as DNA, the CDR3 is TGTGCCACCAGCAGTTACAGGGGATCACCCCTCCACTTT.

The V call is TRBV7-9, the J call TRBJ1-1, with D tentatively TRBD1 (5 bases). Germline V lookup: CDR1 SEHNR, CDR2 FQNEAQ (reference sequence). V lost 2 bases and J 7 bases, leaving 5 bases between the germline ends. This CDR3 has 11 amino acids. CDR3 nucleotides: TGTGCCAGCAGCTTACAGGGTGAAGCTTTCTTT. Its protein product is CASSLQGEAFF.

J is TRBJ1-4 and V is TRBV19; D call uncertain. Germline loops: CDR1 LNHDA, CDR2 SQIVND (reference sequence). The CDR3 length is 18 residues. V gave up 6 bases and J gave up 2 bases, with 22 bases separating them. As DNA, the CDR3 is TGTGCCAGTAGCGACGGTGAGGGCCCCCCCCCGACTAATGAAAAACTGTTTTTT. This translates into CASSDGEGPPPTNEKLFF.

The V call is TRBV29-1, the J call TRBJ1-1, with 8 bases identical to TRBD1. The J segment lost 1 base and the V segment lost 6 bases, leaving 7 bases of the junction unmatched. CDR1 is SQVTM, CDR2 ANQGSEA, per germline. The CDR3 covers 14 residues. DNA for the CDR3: TGCAGCGTGGACCTTGGACAGGGGAACACTGAAGCTTTCTTT. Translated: CSVDLGQGNTEAFF.

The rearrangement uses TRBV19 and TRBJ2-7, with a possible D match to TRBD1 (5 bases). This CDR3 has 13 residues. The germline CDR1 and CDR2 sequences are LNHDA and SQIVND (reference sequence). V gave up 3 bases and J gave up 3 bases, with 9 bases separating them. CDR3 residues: CASSMGQLYEQYF. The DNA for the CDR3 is TGTGCCAGTAGTATGGGGCAGCTCTACGAGCAGTACTTC. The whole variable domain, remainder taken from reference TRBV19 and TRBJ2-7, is DGGITQSPKYLFRKEGQNVTLSCEQNLNHDAMYWYRQDPGQGLRLIYYSQIVNDFQKGDIAEGYSVSREKKESFPLTVTSAQKNPTAFYLCASSMGQLYEQYFGPGTRLTVT.

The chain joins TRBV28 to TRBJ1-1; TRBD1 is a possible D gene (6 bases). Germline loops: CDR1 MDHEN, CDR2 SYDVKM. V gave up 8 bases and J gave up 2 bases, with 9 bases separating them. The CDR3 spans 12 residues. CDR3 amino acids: CASLQGNTEAFF. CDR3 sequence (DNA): TGTGCCAGCTTACAGGGAAACACTGAAGCTTTCTTT.

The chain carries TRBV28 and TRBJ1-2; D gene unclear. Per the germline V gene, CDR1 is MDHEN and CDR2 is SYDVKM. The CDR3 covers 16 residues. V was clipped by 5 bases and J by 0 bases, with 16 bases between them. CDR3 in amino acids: CASSPIGRRANYGYTF. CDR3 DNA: TGTGCCAGCAGTCCCATAGGCAGGCGAGCTAACTATGGCTACACCTTC.

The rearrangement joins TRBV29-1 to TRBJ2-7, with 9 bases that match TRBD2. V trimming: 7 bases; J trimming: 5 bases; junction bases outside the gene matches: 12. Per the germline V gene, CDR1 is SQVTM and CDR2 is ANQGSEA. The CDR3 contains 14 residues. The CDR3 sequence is CSAGEGTSSNEQYF. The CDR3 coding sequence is TGCAGCGCTGGAGAGGGGACTAGCAGTAACGAGCAGTACTTC.

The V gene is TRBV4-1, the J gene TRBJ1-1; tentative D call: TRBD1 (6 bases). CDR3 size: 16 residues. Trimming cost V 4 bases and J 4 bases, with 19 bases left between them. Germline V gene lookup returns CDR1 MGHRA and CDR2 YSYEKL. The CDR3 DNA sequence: TGCGCCAGCAGCCGGACCGGGGTCGGGGGCGGCACTGAAGCTTTCTTT. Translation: CASSRTGVGGGTEAFF.

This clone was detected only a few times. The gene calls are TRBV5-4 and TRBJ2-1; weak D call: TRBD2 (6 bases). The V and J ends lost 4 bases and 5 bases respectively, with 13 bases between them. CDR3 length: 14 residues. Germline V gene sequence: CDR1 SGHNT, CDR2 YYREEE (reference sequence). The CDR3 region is CASSPGRENNEQFF. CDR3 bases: TGTGCCAGCAGCCCGGGACGGGAGAACAATGAGCAGTTCTTC.

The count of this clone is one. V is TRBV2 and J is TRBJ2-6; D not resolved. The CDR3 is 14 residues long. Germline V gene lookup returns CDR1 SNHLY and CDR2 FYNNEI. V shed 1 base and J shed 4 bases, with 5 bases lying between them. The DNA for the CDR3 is TGTGCCAGCAGTGAAGATAGGGGGGCCAACGTCCTGACTTTC. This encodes CASSEDRGANVLTF.

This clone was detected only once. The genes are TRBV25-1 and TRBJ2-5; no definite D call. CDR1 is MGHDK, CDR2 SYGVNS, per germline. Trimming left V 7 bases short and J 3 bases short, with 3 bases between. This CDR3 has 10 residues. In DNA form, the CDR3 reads TGTGCCAGCAAAGAAGAGACCCAGTACTTC. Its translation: CASKEETQYF.

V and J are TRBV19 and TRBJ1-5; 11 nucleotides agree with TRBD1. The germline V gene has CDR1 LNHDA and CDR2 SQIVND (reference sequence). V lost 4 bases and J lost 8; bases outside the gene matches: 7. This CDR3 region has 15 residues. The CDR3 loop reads CASSTGTGGGEPQHF. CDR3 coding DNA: TGTGCCAGTAGTACAGGGACAGGGGGTGGTGAGCCCCAGCATTTT.

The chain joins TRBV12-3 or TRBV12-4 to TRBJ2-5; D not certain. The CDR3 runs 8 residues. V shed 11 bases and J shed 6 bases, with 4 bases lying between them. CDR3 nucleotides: TGTGCCGTCCAGACCCAGTACTTC. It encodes CAVQTQYF.

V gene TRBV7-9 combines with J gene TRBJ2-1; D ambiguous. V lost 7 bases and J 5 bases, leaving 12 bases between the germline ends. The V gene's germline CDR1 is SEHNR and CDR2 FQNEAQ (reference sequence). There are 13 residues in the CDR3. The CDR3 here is CASTPDLDNEQFF. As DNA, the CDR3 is TGTGCCAGCACCCCGGATTTGGACAATGAGCAGTTCTTC.

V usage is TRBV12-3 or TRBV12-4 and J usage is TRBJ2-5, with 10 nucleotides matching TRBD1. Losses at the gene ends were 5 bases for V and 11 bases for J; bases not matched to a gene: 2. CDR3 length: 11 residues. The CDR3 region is CASSPDRGQYF. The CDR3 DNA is TGTGCCAGCAGTCCGGACAGGGGGCAGTACTTC.

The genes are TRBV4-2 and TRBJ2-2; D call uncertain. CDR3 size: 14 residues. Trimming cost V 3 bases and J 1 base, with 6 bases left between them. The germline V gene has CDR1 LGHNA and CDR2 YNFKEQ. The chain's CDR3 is CASSQAENTGELFF. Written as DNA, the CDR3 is TGTGCCAGCAGCCAGGCTGAGAACACCGGGGAGCTGTTTTTT.

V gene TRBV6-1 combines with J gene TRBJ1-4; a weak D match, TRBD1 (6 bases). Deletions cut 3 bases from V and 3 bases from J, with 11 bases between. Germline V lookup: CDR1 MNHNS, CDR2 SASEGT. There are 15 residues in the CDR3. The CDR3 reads CASSDMGAANEKLFF. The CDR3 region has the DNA TGTGCCAGCAGTGACATGGGGGCGGCTAATGAAAAACTGTTTTTT.

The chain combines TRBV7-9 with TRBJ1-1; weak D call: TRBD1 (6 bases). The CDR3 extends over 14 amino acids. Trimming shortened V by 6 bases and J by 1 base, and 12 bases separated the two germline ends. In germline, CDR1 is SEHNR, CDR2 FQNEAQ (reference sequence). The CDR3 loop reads CASRRSGENTEAFF. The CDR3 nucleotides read TGTGCCAGCAGACGCTCAGGGGAGAACACTGAAGCTTTCTTT.